This T cell receptor beta chain was recovered during a study of blood T cells in healthy people across ages. V was cut by 9 bases and J by 2 bases, with 17 bases left in between. The CDR3 has 14 amino acids. Germline-derived CDR1 and CDR2 are LNHDA and SQIVND (reference sequence). Combining a sample-barcoded 5' primer with a J-beta primer mix, a second PCR ran for 7 to 11 cycles. TCRdb called the 5' RACE reads again in MiXCR, with one record for every CDR3 protein. Here the sample spans 1.5 million to 2 million distinct CDR3 sequences, roughly 50% being singletons. V is TRBV19 and J is TRBJ2-7, with a possible D match to TRBD2 (7 bases). Sequencing input: blood. This clonotype was sampled from a woman aged 40 to 50 in good health. Here the CDR3 DNA reads TGTGCCAGCAGACCTTGGGGGGGCGCCTACGAGCAGTACTTC. Its translation: CASRPWGGAYEQYF.